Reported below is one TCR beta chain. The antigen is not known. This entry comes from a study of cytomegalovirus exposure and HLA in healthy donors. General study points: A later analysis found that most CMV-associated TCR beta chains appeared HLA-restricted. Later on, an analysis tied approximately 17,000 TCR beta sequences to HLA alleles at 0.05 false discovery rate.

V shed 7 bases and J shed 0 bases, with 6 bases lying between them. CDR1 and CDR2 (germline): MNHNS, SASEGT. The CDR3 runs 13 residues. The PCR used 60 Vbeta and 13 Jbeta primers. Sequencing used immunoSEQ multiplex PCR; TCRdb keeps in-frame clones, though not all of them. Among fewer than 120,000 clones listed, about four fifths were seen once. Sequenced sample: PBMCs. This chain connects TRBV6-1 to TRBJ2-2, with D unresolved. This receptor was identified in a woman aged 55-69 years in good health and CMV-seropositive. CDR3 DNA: TGTGCCAGCAACATGGCGAACACCGGGGAGCTGTTTTTT. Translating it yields CASNMANTGELFF.